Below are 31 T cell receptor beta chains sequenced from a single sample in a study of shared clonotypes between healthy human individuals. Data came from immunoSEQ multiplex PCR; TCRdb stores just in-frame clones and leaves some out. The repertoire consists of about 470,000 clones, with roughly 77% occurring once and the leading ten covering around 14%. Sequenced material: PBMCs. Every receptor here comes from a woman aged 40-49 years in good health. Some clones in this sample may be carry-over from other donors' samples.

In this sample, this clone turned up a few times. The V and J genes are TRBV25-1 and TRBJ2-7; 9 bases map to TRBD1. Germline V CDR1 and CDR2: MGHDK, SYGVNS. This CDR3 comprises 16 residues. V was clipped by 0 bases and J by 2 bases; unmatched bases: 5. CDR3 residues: CASSEYGQGCTYEQYF. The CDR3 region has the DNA TGTGCCAGCAGTGAATACGGACAGGGGTGCACCTACGAGCAGTACTTC.

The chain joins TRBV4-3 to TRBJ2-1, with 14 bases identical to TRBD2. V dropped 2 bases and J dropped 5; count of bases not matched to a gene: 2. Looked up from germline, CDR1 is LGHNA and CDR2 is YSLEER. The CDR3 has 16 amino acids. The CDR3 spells CASSQRLAGGNNEQFF. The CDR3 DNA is TGCGCCAGCAGCCAACGACTAGCGGGAGGGAACAATGAGCAGTTCTTC.

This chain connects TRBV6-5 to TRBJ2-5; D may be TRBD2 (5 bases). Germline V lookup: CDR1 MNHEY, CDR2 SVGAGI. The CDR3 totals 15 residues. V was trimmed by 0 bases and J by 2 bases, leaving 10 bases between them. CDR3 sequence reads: CASSYSAGVQETQYF. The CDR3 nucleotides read TGTGCCAGCAGTTACTCCGCCGGGGTTCAAGAGACCCAGTACTTC.

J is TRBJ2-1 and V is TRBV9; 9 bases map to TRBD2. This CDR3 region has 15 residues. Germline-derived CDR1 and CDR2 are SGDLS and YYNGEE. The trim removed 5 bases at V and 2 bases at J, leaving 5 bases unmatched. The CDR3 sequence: CASSPSGTPYNEQFF. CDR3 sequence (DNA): TGTGCCAGCAGTCCTAGCGGGACACCCTACAATGAGCAGTTCTTC. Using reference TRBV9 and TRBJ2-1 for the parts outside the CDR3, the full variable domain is DSGVTQTPKHLITATGQRVTLRCSPRSGDLSVYWYQQSLDQGLQFLIQYYNGEERAKGNILERFSAQQFPDLHSELNLSSLELGDSALYFCASSPSGTPYNEQFFGPGTRLTVL.

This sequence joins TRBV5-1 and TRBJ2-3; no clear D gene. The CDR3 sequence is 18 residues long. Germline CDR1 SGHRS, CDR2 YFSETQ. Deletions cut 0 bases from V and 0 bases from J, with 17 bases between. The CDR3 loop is CASSLDNRLATSTDTQYF. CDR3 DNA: TGCGCCAGCAGCTTGGACAACCGTCTCGCTACTAGCACAGATACGCAGTATTTT.

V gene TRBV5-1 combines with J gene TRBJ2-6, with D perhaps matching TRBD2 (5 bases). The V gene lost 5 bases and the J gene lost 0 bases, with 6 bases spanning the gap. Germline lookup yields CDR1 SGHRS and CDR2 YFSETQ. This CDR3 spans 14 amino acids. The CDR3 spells CASRRDSGANVLTF. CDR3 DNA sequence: TGCGCCAGCAGACGGGACTCTGGGGCCAACGTCCTGACTTTC. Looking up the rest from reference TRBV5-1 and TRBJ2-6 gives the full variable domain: KAGVTQTPRYLIKTRGQQVTLSCSPISGHRSVSWYQQTPGQGLQFLFEYFSETQRNKGNFPGRFSGRQFSNSRSEMNVSTLELGDSALYLCASRRDSGANVLTFGAGSRLTVL.

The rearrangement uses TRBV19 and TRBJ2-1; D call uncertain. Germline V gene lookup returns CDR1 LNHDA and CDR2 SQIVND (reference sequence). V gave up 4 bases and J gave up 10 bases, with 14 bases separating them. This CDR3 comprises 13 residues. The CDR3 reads CASSRAELGEQFF. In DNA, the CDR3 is TGTGCCAGTAGTAGGGCAGAGCTTGGAGAGCAGTTCTTC.

The CDR3 DNA is TGTGCCAGCATTATGAGGATCCATAGCAATCAGCCCCAGCATTTT. Amino acids: CASIMRIHSNQPQHF. This chain uses TRBV28 with TRBJ1-5; no clear D. Germline V gene lookup returns CDR1 MDHEN and CDR2 SYDVKM. The CDR3 spans 15 residues. Trimming cost V 7 bases and J 0 bases, with 13 bases left between them.

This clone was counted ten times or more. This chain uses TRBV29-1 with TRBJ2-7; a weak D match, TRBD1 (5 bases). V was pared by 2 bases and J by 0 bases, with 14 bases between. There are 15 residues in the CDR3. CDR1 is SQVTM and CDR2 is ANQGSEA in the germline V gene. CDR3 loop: CSVERVGAASYEQYF. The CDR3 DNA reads TGCAGCGTTGAAAGGGTAGGGGCCGCCTCCTACGAGCAGTACTTC.

The CDR3 region has the DNA TGTGCCAGCAGCTTGGCAGGGAGGGGCTACGAGCAGTACTTC. Protein: CASSLAGRGYEQYF. The chain carries TRBV7-8 and TRBJ2-5; TRBD2 aligns across 7 bases. The DNA end is a closer match to TRBJ2-7, so the J assignment may be wrong. Germline loops: CDR1 SGHVS, CDR2 FQNEAQ. The CDR3 length is 14 residues.

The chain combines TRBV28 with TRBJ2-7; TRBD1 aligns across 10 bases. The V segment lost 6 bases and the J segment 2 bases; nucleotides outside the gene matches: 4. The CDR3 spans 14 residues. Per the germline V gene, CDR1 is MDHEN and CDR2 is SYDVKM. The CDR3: CASRETGGPYEQYF. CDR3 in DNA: TGTGCCAGCAGGGAGACAGGGGGCCCCTACGAGCAGTACTTC.

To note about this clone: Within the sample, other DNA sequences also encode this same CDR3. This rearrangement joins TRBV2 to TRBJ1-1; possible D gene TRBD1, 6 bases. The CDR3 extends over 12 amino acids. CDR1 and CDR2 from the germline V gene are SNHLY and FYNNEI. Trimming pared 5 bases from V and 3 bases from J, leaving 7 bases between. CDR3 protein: CASSQGYTEAFF. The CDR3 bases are TGTGCCAGCAGTCAGGGGTACACTGAAGCTTTCTTT.

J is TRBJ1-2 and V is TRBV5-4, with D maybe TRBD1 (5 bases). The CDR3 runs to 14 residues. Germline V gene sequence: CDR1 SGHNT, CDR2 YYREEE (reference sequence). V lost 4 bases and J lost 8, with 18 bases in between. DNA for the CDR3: TGTGCCAGCAGCCGGGACCGGGACCCTTGGGGCTACACCTTC. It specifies CASSRDRDPWGYTF. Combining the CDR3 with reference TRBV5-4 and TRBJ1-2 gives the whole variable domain ETGVTQSPTHLIKTRGQQVTLRCSSQSGHNTVSWYQQALGQGPQFIFQYYREEENGRGNFPPRFSGLQFPNYSSELNVNALELDDSALYLCASSRDRDPWGYTFGSGTRLTVV.

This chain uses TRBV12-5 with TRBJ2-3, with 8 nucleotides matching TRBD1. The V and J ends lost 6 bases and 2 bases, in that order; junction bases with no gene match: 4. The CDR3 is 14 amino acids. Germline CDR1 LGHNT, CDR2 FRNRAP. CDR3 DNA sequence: TGTGCTAGTGGCCAGGACAGGGCCACAGATACGCAGTATTTT. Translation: CASGQDRATDTQYF.

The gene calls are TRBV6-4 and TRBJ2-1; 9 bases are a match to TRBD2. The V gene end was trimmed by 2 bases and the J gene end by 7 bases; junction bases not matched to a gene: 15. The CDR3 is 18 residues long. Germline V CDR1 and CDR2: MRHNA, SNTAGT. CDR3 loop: CASSDRLELAGTENEQFF. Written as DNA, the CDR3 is TGTGCCAGCAGTGACCGATTGGAGCTAGCGGGAACGGAAAATGAGCAGTTCTTC.

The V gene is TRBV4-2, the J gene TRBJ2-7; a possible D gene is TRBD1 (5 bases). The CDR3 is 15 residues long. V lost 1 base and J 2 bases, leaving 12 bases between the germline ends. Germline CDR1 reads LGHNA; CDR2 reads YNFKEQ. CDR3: CASSQARQSTYEQYF. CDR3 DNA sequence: TGTGCCAGCAGCCAAGCACGACAGTCCACCTACGAGCAGTACTTC.

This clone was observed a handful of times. As DNA, the CDR3 is TGTGCCAGCAGCAAAAGGGCAGGGATGGACACTGAAGCTTTCTTT. Amino acids: CASSKRAGMDTEAFF. This chain uses TRBV7-2 with TRBJ1-1; D is perhaps TRBD1 (5 bases). The CDR3 length is 15 residues. Trimming cost V 5 bases and J 3 bases, with 16 bases left between them. Per germline, CDR1 SGHTA and CDR2 FQGNSA.

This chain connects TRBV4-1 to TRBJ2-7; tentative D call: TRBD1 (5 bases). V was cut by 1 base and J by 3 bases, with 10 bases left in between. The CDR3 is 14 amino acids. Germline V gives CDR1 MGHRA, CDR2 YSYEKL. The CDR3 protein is CASSQGQNFYEQYF. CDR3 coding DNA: TGCGCCAGCAGCCAAGGACAGAACTTCTACGAGCAGTACTTC.

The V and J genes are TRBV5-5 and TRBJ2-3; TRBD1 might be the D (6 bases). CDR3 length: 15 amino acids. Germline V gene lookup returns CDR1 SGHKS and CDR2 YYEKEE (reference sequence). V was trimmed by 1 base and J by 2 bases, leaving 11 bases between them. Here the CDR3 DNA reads TGTGCCAGCAGCTTGTCGGACAGATACACAGATACGCAGTATTTT. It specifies CASSLSDRYTDTQYF.

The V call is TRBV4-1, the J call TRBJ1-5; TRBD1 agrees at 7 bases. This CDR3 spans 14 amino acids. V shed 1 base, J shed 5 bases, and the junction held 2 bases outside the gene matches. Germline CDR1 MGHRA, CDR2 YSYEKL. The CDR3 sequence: CASSQGTGDQPQHF. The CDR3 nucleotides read TGCGCCAGCAGCCAAGGGACAGGCGATCAGCCCCAGCATTTT.

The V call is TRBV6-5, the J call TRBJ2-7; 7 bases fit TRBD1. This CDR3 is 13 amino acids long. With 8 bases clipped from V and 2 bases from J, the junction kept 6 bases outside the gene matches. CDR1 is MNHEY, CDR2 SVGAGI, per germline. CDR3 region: CASSGTATYEQYF. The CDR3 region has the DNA TGTGCCAGCTCCGGGACAGCGACCTACGAGCAGTACTTC.

Written as DNA, the CDR3 is TGTGCCAGCAGAGCTAGCGGGTACAATGAGCAGTTCTTC. It translates to CASRASGYNEQFF. V gene TRBV6-5 combines with J gene TRBJ2-1, with 8 nucleotides matching TRBD2. The CDR3 spans 13 residues. Germline CDR1 reads MNHEY; CDR2 reads SVGAGI. The trim removed 6 bases at V and 4 bases at J, leaving 2 bases unmatched.

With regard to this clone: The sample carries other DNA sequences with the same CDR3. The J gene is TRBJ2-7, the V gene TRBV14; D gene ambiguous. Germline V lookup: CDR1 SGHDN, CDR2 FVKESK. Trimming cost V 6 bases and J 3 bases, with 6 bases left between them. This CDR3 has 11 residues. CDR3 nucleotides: TGTGCCAGCAGTCAAAGCTACGAGCAGTACTTC. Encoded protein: CASSQSYEQYF.

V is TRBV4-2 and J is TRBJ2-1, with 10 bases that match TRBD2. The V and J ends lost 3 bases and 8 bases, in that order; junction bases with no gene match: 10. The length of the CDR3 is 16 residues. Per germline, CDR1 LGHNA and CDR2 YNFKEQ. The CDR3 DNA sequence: TGTGCCAGCAGCCAGAGTTCTAGCGGGAGTATTGATGAGCAGTTCTTC. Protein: CASSQSSSGSIDEQFF.

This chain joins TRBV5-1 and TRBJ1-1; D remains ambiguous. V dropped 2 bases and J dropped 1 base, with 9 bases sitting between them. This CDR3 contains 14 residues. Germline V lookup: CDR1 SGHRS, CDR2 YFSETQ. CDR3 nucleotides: TGCGCCAGCAGCTTTGCGGGCGGGAACACTGAAGCTTTCTTT. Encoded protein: CASSFAGGNTEAFF.

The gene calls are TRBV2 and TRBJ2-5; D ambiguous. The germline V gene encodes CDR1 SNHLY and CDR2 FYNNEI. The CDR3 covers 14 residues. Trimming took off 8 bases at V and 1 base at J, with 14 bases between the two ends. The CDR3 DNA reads TGTGCCAGCCTCTATGGAGTGCCCCAAGAGACCCAGTACTTC. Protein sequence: CASLYGVPQETQYF.

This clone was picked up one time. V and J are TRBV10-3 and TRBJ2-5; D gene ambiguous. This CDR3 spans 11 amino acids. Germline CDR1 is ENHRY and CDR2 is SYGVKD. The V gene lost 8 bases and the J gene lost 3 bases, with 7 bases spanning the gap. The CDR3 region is CAIREEETQYF. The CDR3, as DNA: TGTGCCATCCGAGAGGAAGAGACCCAGTACTTC.

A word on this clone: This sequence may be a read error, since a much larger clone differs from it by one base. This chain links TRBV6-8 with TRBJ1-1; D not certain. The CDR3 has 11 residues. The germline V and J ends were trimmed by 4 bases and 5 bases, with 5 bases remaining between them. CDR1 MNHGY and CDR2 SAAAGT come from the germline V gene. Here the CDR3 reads CASSSATEAFF. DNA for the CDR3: TGTGCCAGCAGTTCCGCGACTGAAGCTTTCTTT.

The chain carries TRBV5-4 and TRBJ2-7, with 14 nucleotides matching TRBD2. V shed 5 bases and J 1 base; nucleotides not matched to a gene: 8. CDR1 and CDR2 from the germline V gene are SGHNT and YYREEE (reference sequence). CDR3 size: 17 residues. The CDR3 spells CASRKGLAGVESYEQYF. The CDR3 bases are TGTGCCAGCAGAAAGGGACTAGCGGGAGTAGAGTCCTACGAGCAGTACTTC.

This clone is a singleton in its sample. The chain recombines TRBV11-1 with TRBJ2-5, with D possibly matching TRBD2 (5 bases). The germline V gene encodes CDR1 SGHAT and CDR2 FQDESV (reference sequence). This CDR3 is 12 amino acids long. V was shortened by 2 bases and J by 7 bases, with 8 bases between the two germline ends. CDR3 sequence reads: CASSLSGGTQYF. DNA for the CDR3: TGTGCCAGCAGCTTATCCGGAGGGACCCAGTACTTC.

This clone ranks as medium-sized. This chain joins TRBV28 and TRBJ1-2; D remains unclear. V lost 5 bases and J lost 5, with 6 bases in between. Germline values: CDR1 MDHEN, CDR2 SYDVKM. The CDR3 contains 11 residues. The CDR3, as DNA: TGTGCCAGCAGTACGAGTTATGGCTACACCTTC. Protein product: CASSTSYGYTF.